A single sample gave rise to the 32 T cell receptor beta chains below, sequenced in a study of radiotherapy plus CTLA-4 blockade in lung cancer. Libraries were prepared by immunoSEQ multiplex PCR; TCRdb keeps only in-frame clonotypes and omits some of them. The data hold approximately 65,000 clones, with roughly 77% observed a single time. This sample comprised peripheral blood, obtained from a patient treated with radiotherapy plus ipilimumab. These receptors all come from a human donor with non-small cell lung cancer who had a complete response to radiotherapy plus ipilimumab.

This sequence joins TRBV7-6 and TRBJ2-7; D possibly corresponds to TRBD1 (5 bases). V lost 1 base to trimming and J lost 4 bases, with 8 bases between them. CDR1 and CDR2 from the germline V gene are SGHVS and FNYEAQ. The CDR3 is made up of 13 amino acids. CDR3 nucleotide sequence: TGTGCCAGCAGCTTAGATCCAGGGTACGAGCAGTACTTC. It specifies CASSLDPGYEQYF.

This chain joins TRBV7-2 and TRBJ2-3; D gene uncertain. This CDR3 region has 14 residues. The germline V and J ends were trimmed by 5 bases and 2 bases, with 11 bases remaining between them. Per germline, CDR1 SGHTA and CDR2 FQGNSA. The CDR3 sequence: CASSQSYYTDTQYF. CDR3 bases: TGTGCCAGCAGCCAATCTTATTACACAGATACGCAGTATTTT.

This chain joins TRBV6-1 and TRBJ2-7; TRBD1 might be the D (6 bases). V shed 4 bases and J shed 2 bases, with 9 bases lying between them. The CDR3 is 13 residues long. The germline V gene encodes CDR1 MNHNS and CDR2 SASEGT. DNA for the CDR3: TGTGCCAGCAGTGGGACAGAGCCCTACGAGCAGTACTTC. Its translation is CASSGTEPYEQYF.

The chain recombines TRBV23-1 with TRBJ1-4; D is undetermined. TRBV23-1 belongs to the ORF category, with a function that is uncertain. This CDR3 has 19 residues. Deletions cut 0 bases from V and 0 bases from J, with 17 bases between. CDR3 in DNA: TGCGCCAGCAGTCAATCTCCTAGGACGGGAAATGCAACTAATGAAAAACTGTTTTTT. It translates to CASSQSPRTGNATNEKLFF.

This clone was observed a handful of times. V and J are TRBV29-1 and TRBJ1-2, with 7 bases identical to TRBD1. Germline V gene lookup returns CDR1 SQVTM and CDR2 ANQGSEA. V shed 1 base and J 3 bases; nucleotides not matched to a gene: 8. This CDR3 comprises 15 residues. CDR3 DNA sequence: TGCAGCGTTGAAGGCGCAGGGGGGTCGGACTATGGCTACACCTTC. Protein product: CSVEGAGGSDYGYTF.

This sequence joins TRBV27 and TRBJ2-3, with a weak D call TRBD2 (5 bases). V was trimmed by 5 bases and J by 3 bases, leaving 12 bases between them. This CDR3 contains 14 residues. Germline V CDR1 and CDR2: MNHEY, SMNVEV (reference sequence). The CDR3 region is CASSNYWETDTQYF. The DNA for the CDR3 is TGTGCCAGCAGTAACTACTGGGAGACAGATACGCAGTATTTT.

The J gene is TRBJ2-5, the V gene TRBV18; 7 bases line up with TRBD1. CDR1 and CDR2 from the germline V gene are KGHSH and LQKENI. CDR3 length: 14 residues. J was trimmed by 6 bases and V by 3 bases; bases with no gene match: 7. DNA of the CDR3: TGTGCCAGCTCACCGCCCGGGACAGCGAAGACCCAGTACTTC. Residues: CASSPPGTAKTQYF.

The CDR3 spells CASSLGQDLFSNQPQHF. CDR3 DNA: TGTGCCAGCAGCTTAGGGCAGGATTTATTTAGCAATCAGCCCCAGCATTTT. V usage is TRBV7-9 and J usage is TRBJ1-5; D unclear. This CDR3 has 17 residues. Germline lookup yields CDR1 SEHNR and CDR2 FQNEAQ (reference sequence). Trimming pared 1 base from V and 0 bases from J, leaving 13 bases between. Based on the CDR3 plus reference TRBV7-9 and TRBJ1-5, the full variable domain is DTGVSQNPRHKITKRGQNVTFRCDPISEHNRLYWYRQTLGQGPEFLTYFQNEAQLEKSRLLSDRFSAERPKGSFSTLEIQRTEQGDSAMYLCASSLGQDLFSNQPQHFGDGTRLSIL.

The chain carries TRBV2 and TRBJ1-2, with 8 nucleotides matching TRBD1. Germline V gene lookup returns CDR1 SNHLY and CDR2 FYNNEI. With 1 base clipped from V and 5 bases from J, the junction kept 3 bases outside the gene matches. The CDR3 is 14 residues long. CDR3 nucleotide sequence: TGTGCCAGCAGTGAAGATCAGGGGGCTTATGGCTACACCTTC. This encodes CASSEDQGAYGYTF. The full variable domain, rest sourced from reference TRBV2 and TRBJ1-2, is EPEVTQTPSHQVTQMGQEVILRCVPISNHLYFYWYRQILGQKVEFLVSFYNNEISEKSEIFDDQFSVERPDGSNFTLKIRSTKLEDSAMYFCASSEDQGAYGYTFGSGTRLTVV.

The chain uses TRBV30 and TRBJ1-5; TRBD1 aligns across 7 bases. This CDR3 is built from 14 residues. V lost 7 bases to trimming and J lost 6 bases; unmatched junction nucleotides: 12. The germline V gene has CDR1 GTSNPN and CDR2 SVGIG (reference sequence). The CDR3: CAYRGKDIGQPQHF. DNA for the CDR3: TGTGCCTACAGGGGAAAGGATATAGGTCAGCCCCAGCATTTT.

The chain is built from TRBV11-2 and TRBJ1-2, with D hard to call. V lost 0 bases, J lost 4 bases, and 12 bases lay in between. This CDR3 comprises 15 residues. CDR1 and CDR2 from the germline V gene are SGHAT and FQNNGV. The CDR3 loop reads CASSLEDLTSYGYTF. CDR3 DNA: TGTGCCAGCAGCTTAGAAGACCTAACCTCCTATGGCTACACCTTC.

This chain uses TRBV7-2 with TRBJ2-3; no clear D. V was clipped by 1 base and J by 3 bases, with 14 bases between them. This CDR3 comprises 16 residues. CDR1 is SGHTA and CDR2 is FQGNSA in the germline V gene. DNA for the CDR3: TGTGCCAGCAGCTTAGGGCAGGTATTCGGGACAGATACGCAGTATTTT. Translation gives CASSLGQVFGTDTQYF.

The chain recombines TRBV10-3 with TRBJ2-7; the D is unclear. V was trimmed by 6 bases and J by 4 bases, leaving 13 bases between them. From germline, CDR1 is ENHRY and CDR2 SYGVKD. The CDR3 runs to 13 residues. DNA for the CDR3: TGTGCCATCAGGGCAGGCCCTCGGTACGAGCAGTACTTC. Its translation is CAIRAGPRYEQYF.

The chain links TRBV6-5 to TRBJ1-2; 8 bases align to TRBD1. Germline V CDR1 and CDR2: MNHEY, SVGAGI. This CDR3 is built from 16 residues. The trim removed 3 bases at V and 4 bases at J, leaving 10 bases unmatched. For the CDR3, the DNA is TGTGCCAGCAGTTATTCTGAGGGACAGGCCCTCTATGGCTACACCTTC. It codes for CASSYSEGQALYGYTF.

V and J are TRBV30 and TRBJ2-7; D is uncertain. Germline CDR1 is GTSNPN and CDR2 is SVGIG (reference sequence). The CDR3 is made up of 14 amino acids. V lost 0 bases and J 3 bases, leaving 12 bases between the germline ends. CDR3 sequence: CAWSVPPTDYEQYF. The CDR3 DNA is TGTGCCTGGAGTGTACCCCCGACGGACTACGAGCAGTACTTC.

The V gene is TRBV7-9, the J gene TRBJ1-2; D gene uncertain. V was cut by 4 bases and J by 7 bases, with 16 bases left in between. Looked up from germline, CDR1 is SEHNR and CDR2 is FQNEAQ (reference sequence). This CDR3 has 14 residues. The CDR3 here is CASSSVLGAGGYTF. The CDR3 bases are TGTGCCAGCAGCTCTGTTCTGGGCGCAGGTGGCTACACCTTC.

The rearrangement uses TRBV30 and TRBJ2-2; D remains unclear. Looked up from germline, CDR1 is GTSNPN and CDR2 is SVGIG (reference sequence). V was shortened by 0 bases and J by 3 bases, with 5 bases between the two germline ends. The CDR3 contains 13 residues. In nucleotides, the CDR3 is TGTGCCTGGAGTGTTGCAGACACCGGGGAGCTGTTTTTT. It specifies CAWSVADTGELFF.

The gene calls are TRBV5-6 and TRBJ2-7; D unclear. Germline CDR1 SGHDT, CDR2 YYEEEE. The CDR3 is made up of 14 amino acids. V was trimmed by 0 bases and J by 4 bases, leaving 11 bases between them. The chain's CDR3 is CASSLAGQRYEQYV. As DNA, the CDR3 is TGTGCCAGCAGCTTGGCCGGGCAGCGATACGAGCAGTACGTC.

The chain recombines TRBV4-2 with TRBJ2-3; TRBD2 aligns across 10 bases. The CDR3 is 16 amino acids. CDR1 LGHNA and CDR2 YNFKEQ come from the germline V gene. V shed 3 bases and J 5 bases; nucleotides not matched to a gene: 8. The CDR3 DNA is TGTGCCAGCAGCCAGGGACTAGCGACTTCGCAAGATACGCAGTATTTT. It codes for CASSQGLATSQDTQYF.

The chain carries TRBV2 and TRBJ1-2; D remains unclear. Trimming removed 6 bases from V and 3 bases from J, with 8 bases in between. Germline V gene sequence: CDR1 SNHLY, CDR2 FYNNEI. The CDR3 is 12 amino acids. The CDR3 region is CASRSYDYGYTF. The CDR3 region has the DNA TGTGCCAGCAGGAGTTATGACTATGGCTACACCTTC.

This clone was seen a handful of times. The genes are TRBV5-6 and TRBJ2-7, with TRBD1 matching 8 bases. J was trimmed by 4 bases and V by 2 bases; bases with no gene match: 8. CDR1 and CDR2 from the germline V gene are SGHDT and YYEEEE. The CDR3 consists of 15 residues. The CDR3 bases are TGTGCCAGCAGCTTACCCGGACAGGGAAAATACGAGCAGTACTTC. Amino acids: CASSLPGQGKYEQYF.

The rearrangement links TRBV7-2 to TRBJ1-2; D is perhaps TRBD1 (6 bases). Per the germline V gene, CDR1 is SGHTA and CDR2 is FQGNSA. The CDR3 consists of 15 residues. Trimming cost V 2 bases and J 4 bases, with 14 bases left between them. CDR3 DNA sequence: TGTGCCAGCAGCTTACGGGGGGCGCTGGGCTATGGCTACACCTTC. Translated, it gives CASSLRGALGYGYTF.

This CDR3 reads CASSEGTGNQPQHF. DNA for the CDR3: TGTGCCAGCAGTGAAGGGACAGGTAATCAGCCCCAGCATTTT. The chain recombines TRBV2 with TRBJ1-5; 7 bases are a match to TRBD1. Trimming cost V 1 base and J 4 bases; bases outside gene matches: 1. The CDR3 spans 14 residues. Germline lookup yields CDR1 SNHLY and CDR2 FYNNEI. The variable domain in full, completed from reference TRBV2 and TRBJ1-5, reads EPEVTQTPSHQVTQMGQEVILRCVPISNHLYFYWYRQILGQKVEFLVSFYNNEISEKSEIFDDQFSVERPDGSNFTLKIRSTKLEDSAMYFCASSEGTGNQPQHFGDGTRLSIL.

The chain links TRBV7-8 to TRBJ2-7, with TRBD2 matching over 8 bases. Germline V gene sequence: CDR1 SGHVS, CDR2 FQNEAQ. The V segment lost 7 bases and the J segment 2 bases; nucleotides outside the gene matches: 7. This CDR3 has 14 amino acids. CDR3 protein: CASIRGGSPYEQYF. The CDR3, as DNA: TGTGCCAGCATCCGGGGGGGGAGTCCCTACGAGCAGTACTTC.

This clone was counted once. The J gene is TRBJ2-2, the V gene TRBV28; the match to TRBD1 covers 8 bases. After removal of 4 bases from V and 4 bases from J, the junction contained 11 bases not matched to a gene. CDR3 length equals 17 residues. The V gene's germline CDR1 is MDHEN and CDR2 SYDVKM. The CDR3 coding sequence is TGTGCCAGCAGTTCCCCCGGACAGGGCGAGGGCACCGGGGAGCTGTTTTTT. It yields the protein CASSSPGQGEGTGELFF.

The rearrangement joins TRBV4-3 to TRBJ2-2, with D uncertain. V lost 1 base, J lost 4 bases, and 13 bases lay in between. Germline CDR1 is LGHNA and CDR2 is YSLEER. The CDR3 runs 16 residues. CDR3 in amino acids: CASSQGIGDPTGELFF. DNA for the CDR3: TGCGCCAGCAGCCAAGGCATAGGAGACCCCACCGGGGAGCTGTTTTTT.

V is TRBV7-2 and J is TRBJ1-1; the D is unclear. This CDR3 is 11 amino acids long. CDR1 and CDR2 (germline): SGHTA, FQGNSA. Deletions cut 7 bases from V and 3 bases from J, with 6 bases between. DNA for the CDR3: TGTGCCAGCATCAAATACACTGAAGCTTTCTTT. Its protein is CASIKYTEAFF.

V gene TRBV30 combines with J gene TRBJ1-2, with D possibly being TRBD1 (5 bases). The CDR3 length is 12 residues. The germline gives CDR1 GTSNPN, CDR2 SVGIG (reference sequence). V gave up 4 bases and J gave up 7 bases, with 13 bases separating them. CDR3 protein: CAWTPGGAGYTF. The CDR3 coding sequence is TGTGCCTGGACTCCAGGAGGGGCTGGCTACACCTTC.

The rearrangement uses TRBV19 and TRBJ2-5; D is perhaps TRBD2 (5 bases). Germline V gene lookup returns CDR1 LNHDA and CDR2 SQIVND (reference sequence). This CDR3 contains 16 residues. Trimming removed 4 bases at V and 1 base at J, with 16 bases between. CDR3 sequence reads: CASSTLTPRGQETQYF. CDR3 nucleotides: TGTGCCAGTAGTACATTGACACCCCGGGGCCAAGAGACCCAGTACTTC. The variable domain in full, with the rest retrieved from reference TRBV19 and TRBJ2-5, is DGGITQSPKYLFRKEGQNVTLSCEQNLNHDAMYWYRQDPGQGLRLIYYSQIVNDFQKGDIAEGYSVSREKKESFPLTVTSAQKNPTAFYLCASSTLTPRGQETQYFGPGTRLLVL.

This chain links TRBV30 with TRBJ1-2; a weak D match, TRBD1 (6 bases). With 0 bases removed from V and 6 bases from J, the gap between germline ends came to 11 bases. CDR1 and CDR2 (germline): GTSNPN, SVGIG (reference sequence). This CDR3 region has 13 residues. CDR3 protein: CAWSVQGYDGYTF. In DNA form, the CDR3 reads TGTGCCTGGAGTGTACAGGGATACGATGGCTACACCTTC.

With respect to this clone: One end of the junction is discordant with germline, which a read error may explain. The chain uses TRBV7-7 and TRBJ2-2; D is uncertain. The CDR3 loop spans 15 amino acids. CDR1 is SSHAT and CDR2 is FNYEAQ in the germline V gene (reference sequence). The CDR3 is CASRNGQTNTGELFF. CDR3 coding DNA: TGTGCTAGCAGGAACGGCCAGACGAACACCGGGGAGCTGTTTTTT.

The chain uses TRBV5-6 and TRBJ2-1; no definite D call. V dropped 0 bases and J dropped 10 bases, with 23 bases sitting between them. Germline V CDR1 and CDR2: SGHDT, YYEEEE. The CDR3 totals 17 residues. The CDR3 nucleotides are TGTGCCAGCAGCTTGGCCAGGTCTTCCCCCCAGTTCGTCGAGCAGTTCTTC. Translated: CASSLARSSPQFVEQFF.